This T cell receptor (beta chain) was sequenced during a study of post-analysis software for immune sequencing data. Researchers reported that TCR beta cDNA libraries carried unique molecular identifiers. TCRdb itself ran the PCR reads through MiXCR, one entry per CDR3 protein. The profile shows 400,000 to 500,000 distinct CDR3 sequences, 30% to 40% of them singletons. The CDR3 has 17 residues. J gave up 8 bases and V 6 bases, and 15 bases lay outside the gene matches. This clonotype was seen more than once but under ten times. What it recognizes is unknown. General study findings and limits: In patients, about five TRBV segments were more frequent than in controls, with TRBV5-6, TRBV5-1 and TRBV20-1 among them.

Sequenced sample: blood. The sequence was collected from a girl aged 2-9 years with multiple sclerosis. The chain uses TRBV12-3 or TRBV12-4 and TRBJ1-6, with TRBD1 matching over 8 bases. Here the CDR3 reads CASSQIIGQGTDSPLHF. In nucleotides, the CDR3 is TGTGCCAGCAGCCAAATCATAGGACAGGGCACGGATTCACCCCTCCACTTT.